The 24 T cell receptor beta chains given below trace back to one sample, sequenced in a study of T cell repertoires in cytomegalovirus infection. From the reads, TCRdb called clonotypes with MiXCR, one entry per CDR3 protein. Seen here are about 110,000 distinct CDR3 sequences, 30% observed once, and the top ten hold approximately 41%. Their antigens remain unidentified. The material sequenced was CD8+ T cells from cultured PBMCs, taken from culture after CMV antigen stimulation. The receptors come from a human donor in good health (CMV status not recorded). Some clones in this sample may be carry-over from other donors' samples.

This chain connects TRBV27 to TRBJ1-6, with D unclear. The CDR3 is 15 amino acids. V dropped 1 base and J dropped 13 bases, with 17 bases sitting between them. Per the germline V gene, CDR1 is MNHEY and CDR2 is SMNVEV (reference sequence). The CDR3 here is CASSLWLSRESPLHF. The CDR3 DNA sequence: TGTGCCAGCAGTTTATGGTTAAGTCGAGAGAGCCCCCTCCACTTT.

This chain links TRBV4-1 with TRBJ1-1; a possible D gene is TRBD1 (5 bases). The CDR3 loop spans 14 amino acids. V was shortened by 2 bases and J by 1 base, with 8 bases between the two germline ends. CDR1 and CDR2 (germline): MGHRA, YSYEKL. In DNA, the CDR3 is TGCGCCAGCAGCCAACGCAGGGCGAACACTGAAGCTTTCTTT. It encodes CASSQRRANTEAFF.

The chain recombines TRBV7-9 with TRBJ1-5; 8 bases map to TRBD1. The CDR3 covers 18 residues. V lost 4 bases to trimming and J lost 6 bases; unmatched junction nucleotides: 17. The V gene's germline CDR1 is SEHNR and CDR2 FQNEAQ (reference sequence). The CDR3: CASSSGTGALIFSQPQHF. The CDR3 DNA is TGTGCCAGCAGCTCAGGGACAGGAGCGCTAATCTTCTCTCAGCCCCAGCATTTT.

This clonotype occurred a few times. The CDR3, as DNA: TGTGCCAGCATCAAAGGGCTAGGTCTGGCAGATACGCAGTATTTT. It is translated as CASIKGLGLADTQYF. The chain recombines TRBV6-5 with TRBJ2-3; D not resolved. Deletions cut 7 bases from V and 4 bases from J, with 18 bases between. In germline, CDR1 is MNHEY, CDR2 SVGAGI. CDR3 length: 15 amino acids.

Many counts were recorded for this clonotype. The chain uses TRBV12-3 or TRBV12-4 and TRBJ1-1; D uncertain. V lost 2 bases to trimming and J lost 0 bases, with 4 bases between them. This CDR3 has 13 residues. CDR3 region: CASSLQVNTEAFF. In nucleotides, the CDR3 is TGTGCCAGCAGTTTACAGGTGAACACTGAAGCTTTCTTT.

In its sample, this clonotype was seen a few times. The CDR3: CATTSGRLSGANVLTF. The CDR3 DNA reads TGTGCCACCACGTCAGGACGGTTGTCTGGGGCCAACGTCCTGACTTTC. The V gene is TRBV6-5, the J gene TRBJ2-6; D not resolved. The CDR3 has 16 residues. Germline V gene lookup returns CDR1 MNHEY and CDR2 SVGAGI. The ends were cut back, 10 bases at V and 1 base at J, with 17 bases in the middle.

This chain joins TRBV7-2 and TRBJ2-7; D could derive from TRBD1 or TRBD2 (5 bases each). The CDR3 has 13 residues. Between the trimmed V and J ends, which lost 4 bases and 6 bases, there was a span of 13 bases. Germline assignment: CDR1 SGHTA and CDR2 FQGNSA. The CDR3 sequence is CASSWGGGGEQYF. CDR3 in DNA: TGTGCCAGCAGCTGGGGTGGGGGTGGCGAGCAGTACTTC. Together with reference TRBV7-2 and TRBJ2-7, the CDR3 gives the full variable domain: GAGVSQSPSNKVTEKGKDVELRCDPISGHTALYWYRQSLGQGLEFLIYFQGNSAPDKSGLPSDRFSAERTGGSVSTLTIQRTQQEDSAVYLCASSWGGGGEQYFGPGTRLTVT.

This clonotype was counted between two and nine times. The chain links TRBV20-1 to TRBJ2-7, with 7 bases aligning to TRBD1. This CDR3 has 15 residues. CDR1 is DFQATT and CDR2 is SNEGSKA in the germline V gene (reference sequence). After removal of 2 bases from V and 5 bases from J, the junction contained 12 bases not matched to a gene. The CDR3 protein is CSARTHETGNHEQYF. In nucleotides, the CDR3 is TGCAGTGCTAGAACGCATGAGACAGGGAACCACGAGCAGTACTTC.

CDR3 sequence (DNA): TGTGCCAGCAGCCACGGGACTAGCGGGGTTAGCACAGATACGCAGTATTTT. This sequence encodes CASSHGTSGVSTDTQYF. V is TRBV11-2 and J is TRBJ2-3; 13 nucleotides agree with TRBD2. V lost 5 bases, J lost 0 bases, and 5 bases stayed unmatched. The CDR3 loop spans 17 amino acids. Germline loops: CDR1 SGHAT, CDR2 FQNNGV.

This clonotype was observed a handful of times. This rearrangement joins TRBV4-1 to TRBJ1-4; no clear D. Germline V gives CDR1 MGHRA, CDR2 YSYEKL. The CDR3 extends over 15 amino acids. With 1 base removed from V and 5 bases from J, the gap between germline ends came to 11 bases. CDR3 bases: TGCGCCAGCAGCCAAGCTCGGATAGGAAATGAAAAACTGTTTTTT. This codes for CASSQARIGNEKLFF.

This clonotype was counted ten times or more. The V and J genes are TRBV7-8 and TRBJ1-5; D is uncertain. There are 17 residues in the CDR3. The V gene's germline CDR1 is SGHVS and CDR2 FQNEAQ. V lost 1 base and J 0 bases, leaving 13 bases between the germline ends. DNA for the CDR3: TGTGCCAGCAGCTTAGTTCTAGGAACTCCTAGCAATCAGCCCCAGCATTTT. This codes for CASSLVLGTPSNQPQHF.

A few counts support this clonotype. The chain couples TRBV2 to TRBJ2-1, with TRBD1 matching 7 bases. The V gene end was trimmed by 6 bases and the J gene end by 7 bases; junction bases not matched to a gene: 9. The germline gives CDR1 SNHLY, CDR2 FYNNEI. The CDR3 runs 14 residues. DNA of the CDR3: TGTGCCAGCAGCCGACAGGGAAGTCGTAATGAGCAGTTCTTC. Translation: CASSRQGSRNEQFF.

The CDR3 spells CATSRGADSGADTDTQYF. CDR3 in DNA: TGTGCCACCAGCAGAGGAGCCGACTCCGGGGCGGACACAGATACGCAGTATTTT. The chain is built from TRBV15 and TRBJ2-3; possibly TRBD1 or TRBD2 for D (5 bases each). Germline values: CDR1 LNHNV, CDR2 YYDKDF (reference sequence). The CDR3 spans 18 residues. Trimming took off 1 base at V and 2 bases at J, with 19 bases between the two ends.

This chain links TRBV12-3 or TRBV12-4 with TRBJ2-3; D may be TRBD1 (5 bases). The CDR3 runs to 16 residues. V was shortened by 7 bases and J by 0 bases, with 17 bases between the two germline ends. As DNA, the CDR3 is TGTGCCAGCACCCCCATAGGGGCAGTTAGCACAGATACGCAGTATTTT. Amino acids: CASTPIGAVSTDTQYF.

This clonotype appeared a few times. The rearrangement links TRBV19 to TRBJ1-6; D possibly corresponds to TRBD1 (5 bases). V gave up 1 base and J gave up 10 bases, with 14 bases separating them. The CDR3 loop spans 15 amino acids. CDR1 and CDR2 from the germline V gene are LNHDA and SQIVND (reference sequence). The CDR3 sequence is CASSIVVGGESPLHF. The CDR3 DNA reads TGTGCCAGTAGTATAGTCGTGGGGGGAGAATCACCCCTCCACTTT.

The CDR3 sequence: CASSLRDGSNQPQHF. As DNA, the CDR3 is TGTGCCAGCAGTTTACGGGACGGTAGCAATCAGCCCCAGCATTTT. The chain uses TRBV28 and TRBJ1-5; D might be TRBD1 (5 bases). CDR3 length: 15 residues. Trimming pared 2 bases from V and 0 bases from J, leaving 8 bases between. Per the germline V gene, CDR1 is MDHEN and CDR2 is SYDVKM. The full variable domain, its missing parts supplied by reference TRBV28 and TRBJ1-5, is DVKVTQSSRYLVKRTGEKVFLECVQDMDHENMFWYRQDPGLGLRLIYFSYDVKMKEKGDIPEGYSVSREKKERFSLILESASTNQTSMYLCASSLRDGSNQPQHFGDGTRLSIL.

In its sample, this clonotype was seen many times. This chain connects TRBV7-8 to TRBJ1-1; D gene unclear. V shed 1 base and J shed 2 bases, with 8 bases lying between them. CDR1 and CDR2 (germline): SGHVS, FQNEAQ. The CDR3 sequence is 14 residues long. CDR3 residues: CASSLGEPNTEAFF. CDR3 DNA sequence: TGTGCCAGCAGCTTAGGAGAACCTAACACTGAAGCTTTCTTT.

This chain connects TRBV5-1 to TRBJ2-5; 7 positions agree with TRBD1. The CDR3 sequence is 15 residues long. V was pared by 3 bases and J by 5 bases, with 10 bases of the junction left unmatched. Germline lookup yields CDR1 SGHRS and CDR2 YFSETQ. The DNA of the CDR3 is TGCGCCAGCAGCTCCCGACAGGGCGGTACGGAGACCCAGTACTTC. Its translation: CASSSRQGGTETQYF.

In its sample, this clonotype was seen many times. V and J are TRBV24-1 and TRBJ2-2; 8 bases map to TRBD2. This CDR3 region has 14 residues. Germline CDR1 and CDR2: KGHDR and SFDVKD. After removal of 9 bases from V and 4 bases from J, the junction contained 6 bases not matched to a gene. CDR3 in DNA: TGTGCCACCGATAGCGGGGACACCACCGGGGAGCTGTTTTTT. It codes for CATDSGDTTGELFF.

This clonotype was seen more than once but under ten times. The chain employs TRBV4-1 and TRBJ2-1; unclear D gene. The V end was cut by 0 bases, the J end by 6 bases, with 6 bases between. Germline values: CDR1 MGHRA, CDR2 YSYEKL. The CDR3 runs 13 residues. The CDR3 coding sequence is TGCGCCAGCAGCCAAGATAGTGGCAATGAGCAGTTCTTC. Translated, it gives CASSQDSGNEQFF.

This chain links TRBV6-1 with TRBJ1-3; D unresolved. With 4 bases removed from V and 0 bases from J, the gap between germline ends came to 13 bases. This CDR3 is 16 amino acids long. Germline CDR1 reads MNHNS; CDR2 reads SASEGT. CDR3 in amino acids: CASSAETPSSGNTIYF. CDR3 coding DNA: TGTGCCAGCAGTGCGGAAACACCGAGCTCTGGAAACACCATATATTTT.

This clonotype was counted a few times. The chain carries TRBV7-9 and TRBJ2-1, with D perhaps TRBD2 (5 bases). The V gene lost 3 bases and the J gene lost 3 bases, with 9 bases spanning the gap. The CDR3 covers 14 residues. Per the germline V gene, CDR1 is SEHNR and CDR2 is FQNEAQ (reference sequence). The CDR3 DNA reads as TGTGCCAGCAGCTTCGAGGGTGTCTACAATGAGCAGTTCTTC. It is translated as CASSFEGVYNEQFF.

The CDR3 here is CASGVGDEQYF. The CDR3 coding sequence is TGTGCCAGCGGGGTCGGGGACGAGCAGTACTTC. The chain links TRBV2 to TRBJ2-7; tentative D call: TRBD2 (5 bases). CDR1 and CDR2 from the germline V gene are SNHLY and FYNNEI. This CDR3 spans 11 amino acids. V was pared by 8 bases and J by 5 bases, with 10 bases between.

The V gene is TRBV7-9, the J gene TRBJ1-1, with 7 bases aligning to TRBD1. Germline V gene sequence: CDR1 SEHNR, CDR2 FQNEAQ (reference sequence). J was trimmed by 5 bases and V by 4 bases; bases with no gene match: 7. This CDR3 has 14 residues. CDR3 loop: CASSSAQGGTEAFF. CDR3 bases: TGTGCCAGCAGCTCGGCGCAGGGGGGGACTGAAGCTTTCTTT. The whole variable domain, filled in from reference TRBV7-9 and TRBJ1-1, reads DTGVSQNPRHKITKRGQNVTFRCDPISEHNRLYWYRQTLGQGPEFLTYFQNEAQLEKSRLLSDRFSAERPKGSFSTLEIQRTEQGDSAMYLCASSSAQGGTEAFFGQGTRLTVV.